Sequencing of this TCR beta chain was carried out in a study of blood T cell repertoires in COVID-19. The CDR3 is 15 residues long. After removal of 5 bases from V and 4 bases from J, the junction contained 6 bases not matched to a gene. Germline CDR1 SGHAT, CDR2 FQNNGV. Repertoires were generated with immunoSEQ multiplex PCR, while TCRdb's copy carries only in-frame clones and drops some. The table shows 100,000 to 120,000 clones, with 85% occurring only once. Sequences were obtained from peripheral blood. This chain uses TRBV11-2 with TRBJ2-1; 9 bases agree with TRBD2. This clonotype was obtained from a human donor in a cohort sampled during active COVID-19. The CDR3, as DNA: TGTGCCAGCAGCCGAAGCGGGGGGAATTACAATGAGCAGTTCTTC. Translation: CASSRSGGNYNEQFF.